Below are 5 T cell receptor beta chains sequenced from a single sample in a study of cytomegalovirus exposure and HLA in healthy donors. PCR used 60 Vbeta primers and 13 Jbeta primers. The data were produced by immunoSEQ multiplex PCR, yet TCRdb's version contains in-frame clones alone and is incomplete. The sample includes roughly 88,000 clones, about three quarters of them seen just once. Input material: PBMCs. Every receptor here comes from a man younger than 40 in good health and CMV-seropositive.

The CDR3 coding sequence is TGTGCCACCAGCAGAGAAGCTAGCGGGTACGAGCAGTACTTC. Protein product: CATSREASGYEQYF. The genes are TRBV15 and TRBJ2-7; 8 nucleotides match TRBD2. Germline CDR1 LNHNV, CDR2 YYDKDF (reference sequence). The junction had 2 bases not matched to a gene; V was cut back by 0 bases and J by 4 bases. This CDR3 has 14 residues. Together with reference TRBV15 and TRBJ2-7, the CDR3 gives the full variable domain: DAMVIQNPRYQVTQFGKPVTLSCSQTLNHNVMYWYQQKSSQAPKLLFHYYDKDFNNEADTPDNFQSRRPNTSFCFLDIRSPGLGDTAMYLCATSREASGYEQYFGPGTRLTVT.

The gene calls are TRBV2 and TRBJ1-6; D possibly corresponds to TRBD1 (5 bases). From germline, CDR1 is SNHLY and CDR2 FYNNEI. V lost 7 bases, J lost 12 bases, and 34 bases lay in between. The CDR3 runs to 19 residues. The CDR3 reads CASKTPRGPRGSVLGPLHF. The CDR3 nucleotides read TGTGCCAGCAAAACTCCTAGGGGTCCACGGGGGTCGGTATTAGGACCCCTCCACTTT.

The rearrangement uses TRBV7-2 and TRBJ2-3, with 7 positions matching TRBD2. V lost 7 bases, J lost 8 bases, and 12 bases stayed unmatched. CDR3 length equals 14 residues. The V gene's germline CDR1 is SGHTA and CDR2 FQGNSA. CDR3 residues: CASMWGRADRTQYF. For the CDR3, the DNA is TGTGCCAGCATGTGGGGGAGGGCCGATCGTACGCAGTATTTT.

CDR3 nucleotides: TGTGCCAGCAGCTCATACATGGGACAGGGGGAGCAGTACGTC. Protein sequence: CASSSYMGQGEQYV. The chain couples TRBV5-4 to TRBJ2-7, with 10 bases matching TRBD1. J was trimmed by 7 bases and V by 3 bases; bases with no gene match: 7. Per germline, CDR1 SGHNT and CDR2 YYREEE (reference sequence). The CDR3 loop spans 14 amino acids.

The rearrangement links TRBV4-2 to TRBJ1-1; 8 bases agree with TRBD1. J was trimmed by 3 bases and V by 4 bases; bases with no gene match: 7. This CDR3 spans 15 amino acids. The germline V gene has CDR1 LGHNA and CDR2 YNFKEQ. DNA for the CDR3: TGTGCCAGCAGCCCTTGGACAGGGCGGGACACTGAAGCTTTCTTT. Protein product: CASSPWTGRDTEAFF.